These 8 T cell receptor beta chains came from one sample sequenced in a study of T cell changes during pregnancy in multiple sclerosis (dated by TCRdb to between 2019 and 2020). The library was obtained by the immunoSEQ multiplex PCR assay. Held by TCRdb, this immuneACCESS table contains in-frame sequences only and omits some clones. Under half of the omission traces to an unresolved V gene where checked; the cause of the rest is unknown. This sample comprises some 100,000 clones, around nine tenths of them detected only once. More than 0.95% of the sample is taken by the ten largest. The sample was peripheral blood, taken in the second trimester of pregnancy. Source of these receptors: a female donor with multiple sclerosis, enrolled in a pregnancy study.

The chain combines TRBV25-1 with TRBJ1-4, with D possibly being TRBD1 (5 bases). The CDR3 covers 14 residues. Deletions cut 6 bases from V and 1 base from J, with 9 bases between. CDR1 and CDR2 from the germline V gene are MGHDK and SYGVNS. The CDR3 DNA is TGTGCCAGCAGAGATGGACAAACTAATGAAAAACTGTTTTTT. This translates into CASRDGQTNEKLFF.

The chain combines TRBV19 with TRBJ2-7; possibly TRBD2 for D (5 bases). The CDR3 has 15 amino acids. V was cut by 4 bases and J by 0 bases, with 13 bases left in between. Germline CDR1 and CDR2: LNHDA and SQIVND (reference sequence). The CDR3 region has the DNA TGTGCCAGTAGTACCCGGAGGACCGCCTCCTACGAGCAGTACTTC. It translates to CASSTRRTASYEQYF.

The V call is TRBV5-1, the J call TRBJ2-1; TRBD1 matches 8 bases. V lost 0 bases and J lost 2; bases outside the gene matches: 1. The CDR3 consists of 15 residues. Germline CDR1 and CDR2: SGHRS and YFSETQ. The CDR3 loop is CASSLVGQAYNEQFF. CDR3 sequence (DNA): TGCGCCAGCAGCTTGGTGGGACAGGCCTACAATGAGCAGTTCTTC.

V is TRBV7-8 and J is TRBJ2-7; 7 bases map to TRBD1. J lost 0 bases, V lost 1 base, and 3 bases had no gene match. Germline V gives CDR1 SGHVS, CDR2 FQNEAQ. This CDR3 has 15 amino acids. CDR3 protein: CASSLETGSSYEQYF. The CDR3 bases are TGTGCCAGCAGCTTAGAGACAGGGAGCTCCTACGAGCAGTACTTC.

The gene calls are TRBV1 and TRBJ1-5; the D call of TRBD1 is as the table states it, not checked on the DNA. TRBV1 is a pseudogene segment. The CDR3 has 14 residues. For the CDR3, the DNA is TGCACCTCGATCCAGGTTCCCTCCAATCAGCCCCAGCATTTT. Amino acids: CTSIQVPSNQPQHF.

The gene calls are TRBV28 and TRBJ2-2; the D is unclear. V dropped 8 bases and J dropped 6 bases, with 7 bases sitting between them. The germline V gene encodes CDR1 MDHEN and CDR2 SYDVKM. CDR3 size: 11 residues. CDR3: CASETPGELFF. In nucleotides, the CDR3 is TGTGCCAGCGAGACTCCCGGGGAGCTGTTTTTT. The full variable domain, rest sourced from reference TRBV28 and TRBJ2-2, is DVKVTQSSRYLVKRTGEKVFLECVQDMDHENMFWYRQDPGLGLRLIYFSYDVKMKEKGDIPEGYSVSREKKERFSLILESASTNQTSMYLCASETPGELFFGEGSRLTVL.

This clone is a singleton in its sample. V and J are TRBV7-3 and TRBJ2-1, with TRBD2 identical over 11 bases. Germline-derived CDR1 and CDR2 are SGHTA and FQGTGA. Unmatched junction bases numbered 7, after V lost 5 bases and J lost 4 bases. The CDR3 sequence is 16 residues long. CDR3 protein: CASSPQTSGIYNEQFF. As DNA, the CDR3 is TGTGCCAGCAGCCCCCAGACTAGCGGGATATACAATGAGCAGTTCTTC. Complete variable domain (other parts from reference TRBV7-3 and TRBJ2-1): GAGVSQTPSNKVTEKGKYVELRCDPISGHTALYWYRQSLGQGPEFLIYFQGTGAADDSGLPNDRFFAVRPEGSVSTLKIQRTERGDSAVYLCASSPQTSGIYNEQFFGPGTRLTVL.

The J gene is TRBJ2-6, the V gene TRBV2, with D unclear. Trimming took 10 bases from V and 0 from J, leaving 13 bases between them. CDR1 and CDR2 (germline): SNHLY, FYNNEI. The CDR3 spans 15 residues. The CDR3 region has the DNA TGTGCCACCTTTCTAGGCAACTCTGGGGCCAACGTCCTGACTTTC. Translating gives CATFLGNSGANVLTF. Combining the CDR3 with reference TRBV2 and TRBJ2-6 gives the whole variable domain EPEVTQTPSHQVTQMGQEVILRCVPISNHLYFYWYRQILGQKVEFLVSFYNNEISEKSEIFDDQFSVERPDGSNFTLKIRSTKLEDSAMYFCATFLGNSGANVLTFGAGSRLTVL.